Below are 6 T cell receptor beta chains sequenced from a single sample in a study of CD8+ T cells in alopecia areata. Sequencing relied on a cDNA template that was reverse transcribed from extracted RNA. Sequencing was performed with immunoSEQ multiplex PCR; in TCRdb, only in-frame clones are kept and a portion is missing. Counted here are about 200,000 clones, roughly 50% occurring once; the ten biggest clones make up roughly 5.3%. Sequenced sample: CD8+ T cells sorted from blood. Receptor source: a human donor in good health.

J is TRBJ1-5 and V is TRBV6-5; 8 nucleotides align to TRBD1. V lost 6 bases to trimming and J lost 3 bases; unmatched junction nucleotides: 7. Per germline, CDR1 MNHEY and CDR2 SVGAGI. The CDR3 totals 15 residues. The CDR3 here is CASSPGTGTNQPQHF. The DNA for the CDR3 is TGTGCCAGCAGCCCCGGGACAGGTACCAATCAGCCCCAGCATTTT.

The rearrangement joins TRBV23-1 to TRBJ1-2, with no clear D. TRBV23-1 is an ORF, with its function uncertain. The ends were cut back, 3 bases at V and 4 bases at J, with 6 bases in the middle. The CDR3 length is 12 residues. CDR3 protein: CASSHCRYGYTF. The CDR3 DNA sequence: TGCGCCAGCAGTCATTGCCGCTATGGCTACACCTTC.

This sequence joins TRBV27 and TRBJ2-3; D gene unclear. The CDR3 length is 14 residues. The V gene lost 5 bases and the J gene lost 7 bases, with 16 bases spanning the gap. Germline loops: CDR1 MNHEY, CDR2 SMNVEV (reference sequence). CDR3 sequence reads: CASSPKGLGNTQYF. In DNA form, the CDR3 reads TGTGCCAGCAGTCCCAAGGGATTAGGGAATACGCAGTATTTT.

The genes are TRBV27 and TRBJ1-6; D gene ambiguous. There are 16 residues in the CDR3. The V end was cut by 6 bases, the J end by 7 bases, with 19 bases between. Germline CDR1 MNHEY, CDR2 SMNVEV (reference sequence). CDR3 protein: CASRPRGGGENSPLHF. The CDR3, as DNA: TGTGCCAGCAGACCACGCGGTGGAGGTGAGAATTCACCCCTCCACTTT.

This clone was picked up one time. J is TRBJ1-2 and V is TRBV6-5; no clear D. The V end was cut by 0 bases, the J end by 7 bases, with 6 bases between. The CDR3 contains 12 residues. Germline assignment: CDR1 MNHEY and CDR2 SVGAGI. CDR3 amino acids: CASSYSMVGYTF. The CDR3 DNA follows: TGTGCCAGCAGTTACTCGATGGTTGGCTACACCTTC.

This clone was seen more than once but under ten times. The J gene is TRBJ2-1, the V gene TRBV7-2; D is unresolved. The germline V gene encodes CDR1 SGHTA and CDR2 FQGNSA. With 1 base removed from V and 5 bases from J, the gap between germline ends came to 9 bases. This CDR3 comprises 14 residues. CDR3 DNA: TGTGCCAGCAGCTTAGTGGGGATCGACAATGAGCAGTTCTTC. It is translated as CASSLVGIDNEQFF.